The rows below give T cell receptor beta chains drawn from one sample of a study of blood T cells in healthy people across ages. MiXCR, run by TCRdb on the 5' RACE reads, gives a single entry per CDR3 protein. The data hold more than 1,000,000 distinct CDR3 sequences, with 20% to 25% observed a single time. These data are also associated with another study on T cells of mothers and their children.

The material sequenced was blood. The receptor set was obtained from a girl aged 2 to 10 in good health. Both conserved end residues are part of each CDR3. D genes are given only for firm matches. Rows may omit the clone size; those that give it use once, few, many or a size class.

j_call v_call d_call clone_size cdr3_aa cdr3_nt
TRBJ2-5 TRBV7-9 TRBD1 few CASSLNRGTQETQYF TGTGCCAGCAGCTTAAACAGGGGAACCCAAGAGACCCAGTACTTC
TRBJ2-7 TRBV9 - - CASSVSPYYEQYF TGTGCCAGCAGCGTTTCACCATACTACGAGCAGTACTTC
TRBJ2-1 TRBV28 TRBD2 few CASKGGSSYNEQFF TGTGCCAGCAAGGGCGGGAGCTCCTACAATGAGCAGTTCTTC
TRBJ2-1 TRBV11-3 TRBD2 - CAGSFGAGLNNEQFF TGTGCCGGCAGCTTTGGCGCGGGACTAAACAATGAGCAGTTCTTC
TRBJ2-5 TRBV7-2 TRBD2 - CASSPLGGVQETQYF TGTGCCAGCAGCCCACTCGGGGGGGTCCAAGAGACCCAGTACTTC
TRBJ2-1 TRBV14 - few CASSLDKFELLRVDEQFF TGTGCCAGCAGCCTAGACAAATTTGAACTATTAAGGGTTGATGAGCAGTTCTTC
TRBJ1-2 TRBV29-1 TRBD1 few CSVPDRGRSYTF TGCAGCGTGCCGGACAGGGGGCGCAGCTACACCTTC
TRBJ2-1 TRBV7-3 - - CASSPQHGPYNEQFF TGCGCCAGCAGCCCCCAGCACGGCCCCTACAATGAGCAGTTCTTC
TRBJ2-7 TRBV7-8 - - CASSWGAQTYEQYF TGTGCCAGCAGCTGGGGGGCTCAAACCTACGAGCAGTACTTC
TRBJ1-1 TRBV29-1 - - CSVEDLGNTEAFF TGCAGCGTTGAAGATTTGGGGAACACTGAAGCTTTCTTT
TRBJ2-7 TRBV29-1 - few CSVGATLEYEQYF TGCAGCGTTGGGGCAACCTTGGAGTACGAGCAGTACTTC
TRBJ2-1 TRBV7-3 TRBD2 - CASSYSGGAINEQFF TGTGCCAGCAGCTATAGCGGGGGGGCGATTAATGAGCAGTTCTTC
TRBJ1-3 TRBV7-9 TRBD1 - CASTRDRDVLSYF TGTGCCAGCACCCGGGACAGGGATGTTCTCTCATATTTT
TRBJ1-4 TRBV29-1 TRBD1 few CSAGRTGEKLFF TGCAGCGCTGGACGGACAGGGGAAAAACTGTTTTTT
TRBJ1-2 TRBV2 - few CASSGLPSNYGYTF TGTGCCAGCAGCGGCTTACCATCTAACTATGGCTACACCTTC
TRBJ2-4 TRBV6-1 - - CASSEAYYFQYF TGTGCCAGCAGTGAAGCCTACTACTTTCAGTACTTC
TRBJ2-3 TRBV7-3 - - CASSLNRYTDTQYF TGTGCCAGCAGCTTAAACCGTTACACAGATACGCAGTATTTT
TRBJ2-2 TRBV2 - - CASSLEFPTGELFF TGTGCCAGCAGTCTAGAATTTCCTACCGGGGAGCTGTTTTTT
TRBJ2-2 TRBV24-1 - - CATSAAGEAGELFF TGTGCCACCAGTGCGGCGGGTGAGGCCGGGGAGCTGTTTTTT
TRBJ2-3 TRBV25-1 - many CASSESGTDTQYF TGTGCCAGCAGCGAGTCGGGCACAGATACGCAGTATTTT
TRBJ2-7 TRBV28 TRBD1 - CASSLEGGTGLTYEQYF TGTGCCAGCAGTTTAGAAGGCGGGACAGGGCTCACCTACGAGCAGTACTTC
TRBJ1-5 TRBV5-6 - few CASSLSGQSDFSNQPQHF TGTGCCAGCAGCTTGAGCGGACAGAGCGACTTTAGCAATCAGCCCCAGCATTTT
TRBJ2-3 TRBV9 - - CASSSTISTDTQYF TGTGCCAGCAGTAGCACCATTAGCACAGATACGCAGTATTTT
TRBJ2-4 TRBV11-3 - - CASSLAGNIQSF TGTGCCAGCAGCTTAGCAGGAAACATTCAGTCCTTC
TRBJ2-4 TRBV12-5 - - CASGLERASQYF TGTGCTAGTGGTTTGGAACGGGCCAGTCAGTACTTC
TRBJ2-5 TRBV4-3 - few CASSPEGVTQYF TGCGCCAGCAGCCCCGAGGGTGTGACCCAGTACTTC
TRBJ2-5 TRBV7-2 - few CASSRRDKQETQYF TGTGCCAGCAGTCGTAGGGACAAGCAAGAGACCCAGTACTTC
TRBJ2-7 TRBV10-3 - - CAISDPPAYEQYF TGTGCCATCAGTGACCCTCCCGCGTACGAGCAGTACTTC
TRBJ1-6 TRBV27 - few CASSLFTGVSPLHF TGTGCCAGCAGTTTATTTACTGGGGTCTCACCCCTCCACTTT
TRBJ2-1 TRBV11-2 TRBD2 few CASSLVLAASSYNEQFF TGTGCCAGCAGCTTAGTCCTAGCGGCGAGCTCCTACAATGAGCAGTTCTTC
TRBJ2-3 TRBV6-1 - once CAGKETGLTRTDTQYF TGTGCCGGCAAAGAGACAGGCCTTACGCGCACAGATACGCAGTATTTT
TRBJ2-7 TRBV3-1 TRBD1 - CASSQSGTGYEQYF TGTGCCAGCAGCCAGTCCGGGACAGGATACGAGCAGTACTTC
TRBJ2-7 TRBV13 - - CASSMYLNYEQYF TGTGCCAGCAGCATGTACTTAAACTACGAGCAGTACTTC
TRBJ1-6 TRBV18 - - CASSPLEVNSPLHF TGTGCCAGCTCACCGCTGGAGGTCAATTCACCCCTCCACTTT
TRBJ2-7 TRBV5-1 - few CASSLIVGPYEQYF TGCGCCAGCAGCTTGATTGTCGGACCCTACGAGCAGTACTTC
TRBJ2-1 TRBV4-3 - - CASSQDSAGKNEQFF TGCGCCAGCAGCCAAGATTCGGCGGGTAAGAATGAGCAGTTCTTC
TRBJ2-3 TRBV12-3/TRBV12-4 TRBD2 - CASSPDTGLAGEGSRADTQYF TGTGCCAGCAGTCCGGACACGGGACTAGCGGGCGAAGGGAGTAGGGCAGATACGCAGTATTTT
TRBJ1-3 TRBV29-1 - few CSVGRGSGNTIYF TGCAGCGTTGGAAGGGGATCTGGAAACACCATATATTTT
TRBJ2-1 TRBV7-2 - - CASSPTSIHYNEQFF TGTGCCAGCAGCCCTACTAGCATTCACTACAATGAGCAGTTCTTC
TRBJ1-1 TRBV28 - - CASSWGREAFF TGTGCCAGCAGTTGGGGCAGAGAAGCTTTCTTT
TRBJ1-4 TRBV7-2 - few CASSYEGRKGEKLFF TGTGCCAGCAGCTACGAGGGGCGCAAGGGGGAAAAACTGTTTTTT
TRBJ2-3 TRBV4-2 - - CASSQEQVWGTDTQYF TGTGCCAGCAGCCAAGAACAGGTGTGGGGCACAGATACGCAGTATTTT
TRBJ2-5 TRBV6-6 TRBD1 - CASSHNNRGQETQYF TGTGCCAGCAGTCACAATAACAGGGGCCAGGAGACCCAGTACTTC
TRBJ2-5 TRBV10-3 - - CAITRVETQYF TGTGCCATCACTAGGGTGGAGACCCAGTACTTC
TRBJ2-5 TRBV20-1 - once CSAWDFQETQYF TGCAGTGCCTGGGACTTCCAAGAGACCCAGTACTTC
TRBJ2-7 TRBV18 - few CASSPSQGPYEQYF TGTGCCAGCTCACCTTCCCAGGGCCCCTACGAGCAGTACTTC
TRBJ2-7 TRBV12-3/TRBV12-4 - - CASSSTDSLSYEQYF TGTGCCAGCAGTTCAACTGACAGCCTCTCCTACGAGCAGTACTTC
TRBJ1-2 TRBV5-6 TRBD1 - CASSYTSGQGKKGYTF TGTGCCAGCAGCTACACCTCGGGACAGGGAAAAAAGGGCTACACCTTC
TRBJ2-7 TRBV29-1 - many CSVTRGGSYEQYF TGCAGCGTAACGCGAGGTGGTTCCTACGAGCAGTACTTC
TRBJ2-5 TRBV4-1 - few CASSQVAVDRETQYF TGCGCCAGCAGCCAAGTTGCGGTGGACCGAGAGACCCAGTACTTC
TRBJ2-7 TRBV4-2 - few CASSQEGGGGLLYEQYF TGTGCCAGCAGCCAAGAGGGAGGGGGAGGGCTTTTATACGAGCAGTACTTC
TRBJ2-3 TRBV29-1 - few CSVVGQMSTDTQYF TGCAGCGTTGTGGGTCAGATGAGCACAGATACGCAGTATTTT
TRBJ2-5 TRBV29-1 - - CSVLSGEETQYF TGCAGCGTTCTATCCGGCGAAGAGACCCAGTACTTC